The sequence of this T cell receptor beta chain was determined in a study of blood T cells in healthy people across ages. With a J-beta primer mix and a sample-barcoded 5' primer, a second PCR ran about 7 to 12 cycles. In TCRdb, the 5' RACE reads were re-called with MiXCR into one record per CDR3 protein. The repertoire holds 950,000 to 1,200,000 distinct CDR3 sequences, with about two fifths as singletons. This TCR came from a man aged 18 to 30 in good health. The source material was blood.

CDR3: CASSQDSRQETQYF. The CDR3 coding sequence is TGTGCCAGCAGCCAAGATTCGCGGCAAGAGACCCAGTACTTC. The chain uses TRBV3-1 and TRBJ2-5; D uncertain. The CDR3 loop spans 14 amino acids. V lost 0 bases to trimming and J lost 2 bases, with 7 bases between them. The germline gives CDR1 LGHDT, CDR2 YNNKEL (reference sequence).